The 2 T cell receptor beta chains listed next were all sequenced from one sample in a study of cytomegalovirus exposure and HLA in healthy donors. With 60 Vbeta and 13 Jbeta primers, the PCR was carried out. The data were produced by immunoSEQ multiplex PCR, yet TCRdb's version contains in-frame clones alone and is incomplete. This table has about 44,000 clones, around 90% appearing once. The sample was PBMCs. The origin of the receptors is a woman aged 35 to 49 in good health and CMV-seropositive.

The chain recombines TRBV12-2 with TRBJ1-6; the tabulated D call, TRBD1, remains unverified against the DNA. TRBV12-2 is recorded as a pseudogene. This CDR3 is built from 14 residues. CDR3 DNA: TGTGCAAGTCGCTCGGGACAGGGATCATCACCCCTCCACTTT. It encodes CASRSGQGSSPLHF.

The chain uses TRBV11-2 and TRBJ2-5; 10 nucleotides line up with TRBD2. V was pared by 5 bases and J by 5 bases, with 8 bases of the junction left unmatched. CDR3 length: 15 amino acids. Germline CDR1 and CDR2: SGHAT and FQNNGV. In DNA, the CDR3 is TGTGCCAGCAGCCCGAGCGGGAGGGCCTTGGAGACCCAGTACTTC. It specifies CASSPSGRALETQYF.